The clone carrying this TCR beta chain was seen more than once but under ten times. Its antigen is still unknown. Researchers isolated at least 6 million PBMCs per sample. Each sample yielded at least 5.5 micrograms of PBMC total RNA. The sample belongs to a study of blood T cells in healthy people across ages. Study findings and constraints: When set beside aged donors, long-lived donors presented more naive CD4+ cells and higher diversity. Not knowing donor CMV status may have confounded expanded clonotype changes.

V shed 5 bases and J shed 0 bases, with 8 bases lying between them. The CDR3 loop spans 15 amino acids. Germline CDR1 reads MNHEY; CDR2 reads SVGEGT. A second PCR of roughly 7 to 11 cycles used a sample-barcoded 5' primer and a J-beta primer mix. One entry per CDR3 protein, called by TCRdb with MiXCR from the 5' RACE reads. Counted here are almost 1 million distinct CDR3 sequences, roughly 50% occurring once; the ten biggest clones make up roughly a fifth. The chain carries TRBV6-2 or TRBV6-3 and TRBJ2-6; D is undetermined. This TCR was recovered from a woman aged 55-70 years in good health. Sequenced input: blood. Written as DNA, the CDR3 is TGTGCCAGCAGTAAAACAGTCTCTGGGGCCAACGTCCTGACTTTC. Translating gives CASSKTVSGANVLTF.